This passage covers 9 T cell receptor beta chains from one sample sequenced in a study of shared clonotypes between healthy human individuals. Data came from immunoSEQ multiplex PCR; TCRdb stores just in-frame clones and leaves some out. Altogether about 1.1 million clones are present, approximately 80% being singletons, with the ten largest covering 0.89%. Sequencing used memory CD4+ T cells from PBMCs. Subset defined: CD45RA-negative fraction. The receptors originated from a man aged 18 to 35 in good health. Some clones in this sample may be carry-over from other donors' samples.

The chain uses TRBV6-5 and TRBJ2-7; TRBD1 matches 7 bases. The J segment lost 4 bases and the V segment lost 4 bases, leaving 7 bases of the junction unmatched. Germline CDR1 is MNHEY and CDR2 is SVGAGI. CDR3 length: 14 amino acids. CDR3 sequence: CASSLGTALYEQYF. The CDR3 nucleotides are TGTGCCAGCAGTTTGGGGACAGCGCTTTACGAGCAGTACTTC.

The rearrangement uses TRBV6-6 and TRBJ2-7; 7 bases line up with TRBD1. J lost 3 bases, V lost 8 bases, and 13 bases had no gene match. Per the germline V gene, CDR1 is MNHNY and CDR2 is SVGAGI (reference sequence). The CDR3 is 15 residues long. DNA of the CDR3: TGTGCCAGCGGTGGAATCGACAGGGCCGACTACGAGCAGTACTTC. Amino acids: CASGGIDRADYEQYF.

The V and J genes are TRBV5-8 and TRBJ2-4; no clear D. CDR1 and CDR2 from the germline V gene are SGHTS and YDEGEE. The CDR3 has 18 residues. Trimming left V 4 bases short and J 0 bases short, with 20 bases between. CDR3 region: CASSIVGFSLLAKNIQYF. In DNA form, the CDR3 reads TGTGCCAGCAGCATCGTCGGGTTCTCTCTACTAGCCAAAAACATTCAGTACTTC.

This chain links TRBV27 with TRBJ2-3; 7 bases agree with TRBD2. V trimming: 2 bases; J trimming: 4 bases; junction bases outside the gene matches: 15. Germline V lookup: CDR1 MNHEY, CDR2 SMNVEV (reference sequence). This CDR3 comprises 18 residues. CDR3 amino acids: CASSLRGPAGVASDTQYF. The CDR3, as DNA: TGTGCCAGCAGTTTACGGGGTCCTGCGGGAGTGGCTTCAGATACGCAGTATTTT.

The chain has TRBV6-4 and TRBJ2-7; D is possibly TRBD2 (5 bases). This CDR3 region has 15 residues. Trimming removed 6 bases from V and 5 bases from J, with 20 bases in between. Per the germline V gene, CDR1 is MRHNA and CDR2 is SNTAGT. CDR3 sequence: CASSAQRGLIHEQYF. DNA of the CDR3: TGTGCCAGCAGCGCCCAACGGGGTCTGATCCACGAGCAGTACTTC.

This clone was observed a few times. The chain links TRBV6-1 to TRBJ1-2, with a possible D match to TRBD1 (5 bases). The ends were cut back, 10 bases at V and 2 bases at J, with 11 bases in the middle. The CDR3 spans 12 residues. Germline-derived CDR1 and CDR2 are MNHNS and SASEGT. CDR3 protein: CATGHPNYGYTF. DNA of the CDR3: TGTGCCACCGGACACCCGAACTATGGCTACACCTTC.

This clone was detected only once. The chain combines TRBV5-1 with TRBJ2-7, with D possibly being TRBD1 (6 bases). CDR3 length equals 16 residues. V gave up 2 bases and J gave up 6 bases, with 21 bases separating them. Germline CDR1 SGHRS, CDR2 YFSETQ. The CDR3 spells CASSLGLSTGLGEQYF. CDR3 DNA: TGCGCCAGCAGCTTAGGTTTATCGACAGGTTTGGGCGAGCAGTACTTC.

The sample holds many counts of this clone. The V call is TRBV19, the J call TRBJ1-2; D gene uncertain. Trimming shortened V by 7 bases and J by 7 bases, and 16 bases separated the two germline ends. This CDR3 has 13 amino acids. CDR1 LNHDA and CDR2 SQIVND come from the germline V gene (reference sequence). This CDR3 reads CASTAAESAGYTF. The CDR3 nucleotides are TGTGCCAGTACCGCGGCGGAATCAGCTGGCTACACCTTC.

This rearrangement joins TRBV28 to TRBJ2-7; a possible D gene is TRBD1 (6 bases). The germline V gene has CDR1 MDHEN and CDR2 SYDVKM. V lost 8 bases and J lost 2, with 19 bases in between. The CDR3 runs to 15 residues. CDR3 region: CASGSGTLNTYEQYF. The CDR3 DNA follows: TGTGCCAGCGGATCCGGGACACTGAATACCTACGAGCAGTACTTC. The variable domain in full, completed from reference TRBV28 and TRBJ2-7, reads DVKVTQSSRYLVKRTGEKVFLECVQDMDHENMFWYRQDPGLGLRLIYFSYDVKMKEKGDIPEGYSVSREKKERFSLILESASTNQTSMYLCASGSGTLNTYEQYFGPGTRLTVT.